The 3 T cell receptor beta chains below were found in one sample sequenced in a study of blood T cell repertoires in COVID-19. Here immunoSEQ multiplex PCR was the method, and the copy in TCRdb shows in-frame clones only, minus some. The sample lists about 200,000 clones; about 88% were seen once. Sequencing was done on a sample of peripheral blood. These TCRs come from a middle-aged man with COVID-19, enrolled during active disease.

The chain carries TRBV28 and TRBJ1-4; D uncertain. Germline CDR1 MDHEN, CDR2 SYDVKM. The V end was cut by 4 bases, the J end by 6 bases, with 15 bases between. The CDR3 spans 15 residues. CDR3 in DNA: TGTGCCAGCAGTTCACCGGCCCTCCGGGATGAAAAACTGTTTTTT. It specifies CASSSPALRDEKLFF.

The chain carries TRBV4-2 and TRBJ2-7, with D possibly matching TRBD2 (6 bases). Deletions cut 0 bases from V and 3 bases from J, with 12 bases between. The CDR3 is 15 amino acids. The germline CDR1 and CDR2 sequences are LGHNA and YNFKEQ. CDR3 region: CASSQDGGTYYEQYF. The CDR3 nucleotides are TGTGCCAGCAGCCAAGATGGTGGGACTTACTACGAGCAGTACTTC.

V usage is TRBV5-1 and J usage is TRBJ2-5; possibly TRBD2 for D (7 bases). The CDR3 is 15 residues long. V was shortened by 2 bases and J by 3 bases, with 14 bases between the two germline ends. Germline values: CDR1 SGHRS, CDR2 YFSETQ. The CDR3, as DNA: TGCGCCAGCAGCTTCCCAGGAGGGGGGGAAGAGACCCAGTACTTC. Protein sequence: CASSFPGGGEETQYF.